Included here is one T cell receptor (beta chain) sequence, with context. Its antigen is still unknown. The germline V gene encodes CDR1 SGHTA and CDR2 FQGTGA. The CDR3 is 16 amino acids. Trimming removed 1 base from V and 5 bases from J; junction bases left unmatched: 7. This specimen comes from a study of T cell responses to AZD1222 COVID-19 vaccine. Study findings and constraints: Close to half of spike-specific TCRs reportedly recognize unmutated variant regions. Spike-wide vaccine-associated CD4 TCRs dominated at 160-218 and 743-854. Spike-specific TCR breadth rose after two AZD1222 doses, and depth rose as well. It was only after the peak T cell response that any repertoires were sampled.

Sequencing was performed with immunoSEQ multiplex PCR; in TCRdb, only in-frame clones are kept and a portion is missing. The sample has approximately 130,000 clones; roughly 93% are singletons. This material consisted of peripheral blood, taken on day 0 of AZD1222 vaccination. The TCR comes from an adult in good health. The chain employs TRBV7-3 and TRBJ2-1; TRBD1 aligns across 8 bases. In DNA, the CDR3 is TGTGCCAGCAGCTTAATTTTGGGGACAGGTCACAATGAGCAGTTCTTC. This codes for CASSLILGTGHNEQFF.